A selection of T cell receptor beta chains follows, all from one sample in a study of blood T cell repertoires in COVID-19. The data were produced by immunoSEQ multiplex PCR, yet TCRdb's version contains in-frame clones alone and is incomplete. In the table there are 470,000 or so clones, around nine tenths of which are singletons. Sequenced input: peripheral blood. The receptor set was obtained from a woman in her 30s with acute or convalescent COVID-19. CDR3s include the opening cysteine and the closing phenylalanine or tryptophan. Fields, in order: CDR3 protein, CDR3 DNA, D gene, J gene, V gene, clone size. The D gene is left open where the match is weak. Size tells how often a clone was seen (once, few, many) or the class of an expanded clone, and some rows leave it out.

cdr3_aa: CASSGGGDQETQYF
cdr3_nt: TGTGCCAGCAGTGGCGGGGGGGACCAAGAGACCCAGTACTTC
d_call: TRBD2
j_call: TRBJ2-5
v_call: TRBV9
clone_size: -

cdr3_aa: CASSRGGNEQFF
cdr3_nt: TGCGCCAGCAGCCGTGGCGGGAATGAGCAGTTCTTC
d_call: -
j_call: TRBJ2-1
v_call: TRBV5-1
clone_size: -

cdr3_aa: CASSIRGSYNEQFF
cdr3_nt: TGTGCCAGTAGTATTCGGGGATCCTACAATGAGCAGTTCTTC
d_call: -
j_call: TRBJ2-1
v_call: TRBV19
clone_size: -

cdr3_aa: CASSLSGAASPLHF
cdr3_nt: TGTGCCAGCAGTTTATCAGGGGCGGCTTCACCCCTCCACTTT
d_call: -
j_call: TRBJ1-6
v_call: TRBV27
clone_size: -

cdr3_aa: CASSQNPGVSTEAFF
cdr3_nt: TGCGCCAGCAGCCAAAACCCAGGGGTCAGCACTGAAGCTTTCTTT
d_call: -
j_call: TRBJ1-1
v_call: TRBV5-1
clone_size: -

cdr3_aa: CASSLHGSGNTIYF
cdr3_nt: TGTGCCAGCAGCTTGCACGGGAGTGGAAACACCATATATTTT
d_call: -
j_call: TRBJ1-3
v_call: TRBV11-1
clone_size: -

cdr3_aa: CASTFSGGGTDTQYF
cdr3_nt: TGTGCCAGCACCTTTAGCGGGGGCGGCACAGATACGCAGTATTTT
d_call: TRBD2
j_call: TRBJ2-3
v_call: TRBV6-1
clone_size: -

cdr3_aa: CASSQGLGQPQHF
cdr3_nt: TGTGCCAGCAGCCAAGGGTTGGGCCAGCCCCAGCATTTT
d_call: -
j_call: TRBJ1-5
v_call: TRBV4-2
clone_size: -

cdr3_aa: CASSRGQGKTYEQYF
cdr3_nt: TGTGCCAGCAGCCGTGGACAGGGAAAGACCTACGAGCAGTACTTC
d_call: TRBD1
j_call: TRBJ2-7
v_call: TRBV7-2
clone_size: -

cdr3_aa: CASSSNTDSGGHLYEQYF
cdr3_nt: TGTGCCAGCAGCTCGAACACCGACAGCGGGGGACACCTCTACGAGCAGTACTTC
d_call: TRBD2
j_call: TRBJ2-7
v_call: TRBV7-2
clone_size: -

cdr3_aa: CASSLASGGDTQYF
cdr3_nt: TGTGCCAGCAGCTTAGCCAGCGGGGGAGATACGCAGTATTTT
d_call: TRBD2
j_call: TRBJ2-3
v_call: TRBV7-9
clone_size: -

cdr3_aa: CASSRERTEAFF
cdr3_nt: TGTGCCAGCAGTAGGGAGAGGACTGAAGCTTTCTTT
d_call: -
j_call: TRBJ1-1
v_call: TRBV28
clone_size: few

cdr3_aa: CASSSGGLNYGYTF
cdr3_nt: TGTGCCAGCAGCTCTGGAGGCCTCAACTATGGCTACACCTTC
d_call: -
j_call: TRBJ1-2
v_call: TRBV5-6
clone_size: once

cdr3_aa: CASSDLLTAYNEQFF
cdr3_nt: TGTGCCAGCAGTGATCTTTTAACAGCTTACAATGAGCAGTTCTTC
d_call: -
j_call: TRBJ2-1
v_call: TRBV6-1
clone_size: -

cdr3_aa: CSASRGSNGYTF
cdr3_nt: TGCAGTGCTAGTAGGGGGAGCAATGGCTACACCTTC
d_call: -
j_call: TRBJ1-2
v_call: TRBV20-1
clone_size: -

cdr3_aa: CAIKGITGELFF
cdr3_nt: TGTGCCATCAAGGGGATCACCGGGGAGCTGTTTTTT
d_call: -
j_call: TRBJ2-2
v_call: TRBV10-3
clone_size: -

cdr3_aa: CASSKVGRGEQYF
cdr3_nt: TGTGCCAGCAGCAAGGTGGGGCGTGGCGAGCAGTACTTC
d_call: -
j_call: TRBJ2-7
v_call: TRBV3-1/TRBV3-2
clone_size: many

cdr3_aa: CASSVILETREETQYF
cdr3_nt: TGTGCCAGCAGTGTAATACTAGAAACGCGTGAAGAGACCCAGTACTTC
d_call: -
j_call: TRBJ2-5
v_call: TRBV6-2/TRBV6-3
clone_size: -

cdr3_aa: CASTFGTGGQPQHF
cdr3_nt: TGTGCCAGCACCTTCGGGACAGGGGGTCAGCCCCAGCATTTT
d_call: TRBD1
j_call: TRBJ1-5
v_call: TRBV6-5
clone_size: -

cdr3_aa: CASSPPWSEGRQGYTF
cdr3_nt: TGTGCCAGCTCACCACCGTGGTCGGAGGGAAGGCAGGGCTACACCTTC
d_call: -
j_call: TRBJ1-2
v_call: TRBV18
clone_size: -

cdr3_aa: CASSTKLAGGQETQYF
cdr3_nt: TGTGCCAGTAGTACAAAACTAGCGGGGGGGCAGGAGACCCAGTACTTC
d_call: TRBD2
j_call: TRBJ2-5
v_call: TRBV19
clone_size: -

cdr3_aa: CASSFSAGQGASGYGYTF
cdr3_nt: TGTGCCAGCAGCTTCTCGGCGGGACAGGGGGCTTCAGGCTATGGCTACACCTTC
d_call: TRBD1
j_call: TRBJ1-2
v_call: TRBV7-9
clone_size: -

cdr3_aa: CASRIAGLAETEQFF
cdr3_nt: TGTGCCAGCAGGATAGCGGGACTAGCGGAAACTGAGCAGTTCTTC
d_call: TRBD2
j_call: TRBJ2-1
v_call: TRBV6-6
clone_size: -

cdr3_aa: CASSKGLAGYEQYF
cdr3_nt: TGTGCCAGCAGCAAGGGGCTAGCGGGCTACGAGCAGTACTTC
d_call: TRBD2
j_call: TRBJ2-7
v_call: TRBV28
clone_size: -

cdr3_aa: CASSLGQAFGYTF
cdr3_nt: TGCGCCAGCAGCCTGGGACAGGCATTTGGCTACACCTTC
d_call: TRBD1
j_call: TRBJ1-2
v_call: TRBV5-1
clone_size: -

cdr3_aa: CASSDRYYGYTF
cdr3_nt: TGTGCCAGCAGTGACAGATACTATGGCTACACCTTC
d_call: -
j_call: TRBJ1-2
v_call: TRBV6-1
clone_size: -

cdr3_aa: CASGLDGTGFHYGYTF
cdr3_nt: TGTGCTAGTGGTTTAGACGGGACAGGGTTTCACTATGGCTACACCTTC
d_call: TRBD1
j_call: TRBJ1-2
v_call: TRBV12-5
clone_size: -